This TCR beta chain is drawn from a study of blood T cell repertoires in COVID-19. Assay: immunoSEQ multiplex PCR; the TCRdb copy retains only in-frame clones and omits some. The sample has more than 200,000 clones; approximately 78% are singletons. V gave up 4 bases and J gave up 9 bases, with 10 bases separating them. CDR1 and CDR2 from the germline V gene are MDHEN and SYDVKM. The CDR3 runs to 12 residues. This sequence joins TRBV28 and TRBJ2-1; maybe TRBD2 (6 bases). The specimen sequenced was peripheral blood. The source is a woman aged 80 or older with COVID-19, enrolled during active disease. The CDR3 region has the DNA TGTGCCAGCAGTTCCCCCGGGGGTGAGCAGTTCTTC. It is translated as CASSSPGGEQFF.